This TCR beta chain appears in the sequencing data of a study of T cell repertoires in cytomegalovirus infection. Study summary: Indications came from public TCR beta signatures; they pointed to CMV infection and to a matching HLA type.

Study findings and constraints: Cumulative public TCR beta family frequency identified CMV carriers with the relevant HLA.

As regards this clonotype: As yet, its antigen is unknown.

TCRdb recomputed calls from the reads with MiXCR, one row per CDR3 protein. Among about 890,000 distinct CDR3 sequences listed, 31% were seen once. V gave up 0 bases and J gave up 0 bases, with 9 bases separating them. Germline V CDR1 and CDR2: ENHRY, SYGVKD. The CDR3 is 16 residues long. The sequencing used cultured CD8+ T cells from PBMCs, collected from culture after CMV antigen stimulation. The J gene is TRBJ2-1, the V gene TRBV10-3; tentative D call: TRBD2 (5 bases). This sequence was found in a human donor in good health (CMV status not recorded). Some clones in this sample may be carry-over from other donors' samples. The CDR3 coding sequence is TGTGCCATCAGTGAGTCCGCTAGCCTCTCCTACAATGAGCAGTTCTTC. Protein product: CAISESASLSYNEQFF.